This T cell receptor (beta chain) is from a study of metastatic and nonmetastatic thyroid tumors (dated by TCRdb to 2018 to 2021). With regard to the full study: For patients with malignant and with benign thyroid disease, the researchers compared repertoires between peripheral blood samples and tumor or nodule tissue samples. Summary of the overall study and its limitations: In both blood and tumor samples, TCR beta diversity was reported to be significantly higher in malignant tumors than in benign nodules.

No treatment had been received by any patient before thyroid surgery. Using T-cell receptor beta sequencing, the researchers looked back retrospectively at clinical samples from patients, gathered between the early 2010s and the late 2010s. This clone was detected a few times. It has no known antigen specificity. No qualities accompany the bases; no much larger clone lies one base away. To prepare the library, PCR was applied. Sequencing instrument: Illumina HiSeq 4000. High-throughput sequencing was used to profile the TCR beta-chain CDR3 region of each patient. In the authors' own workflow: A classifier to discriminate distant-metastatic papillary thyroid cancer patients was built from CDR3 differences across clinicopathological groups. To measure repertoire diversity the researchers used the Shannon index, while the Morisita-Horn index served to gauge how similar the tumor and blood repertoires were. The public sequencing data were trimmed at Q25 with fastp and processed into clonotypes with MiXCR by TCRdb, which kept only in-frame beta chains. The V and J calls were not made by the authors but by TCRdb's processing. The sample table lists some 17,000 clones, about a quarter of them with a count of one. The top ten hold 15% to 17% of the sample.

In the germline V gene (reference sequence), CDR1 corresponds to DFQATT and CDR2 to SNEGSKA. Between the V and J ends, shortened by 0 bases and 5 bases respectively, the junction contains 7 bases. Its CDR3 holds 12 amino acids, cysteine through phenylalanine. Just the 36-base CDR3 DNA is kept, in frame starting at base 1. Input material: adjacent normal tissue. The chain links TRBV20-1 with TRBJ2-5, with the D gene not confidently named. The clonotype comes from a female donor with papillary thyroid cancer or a benign thyroid nodule (not recorded which). Some clones in this sample may be carry-over from other donors' samples. The CDR3 reads CSARELVETQYF. In nucleotides, the sequence is TGCAGTGCTAGAGAACTCGTCGAGACCCAGTACTTC.